The clone carrying this T cell receptor (beta chain) has just a few counts. The data stem from a study of blood T cells in healthy people across ages. Sample-barcoded 5' priming and a J-beta primer mix drove a second PCR of about 6 to 12 cycles. TCRdb processed the 5' RACE reads anew with MiXCR; each CDR3 protein has one entry. This repertoire shows more than 650,000 distinct CDR3 sequences, roughly 25% found once; its top ten account for roughly 3.1%. Germline V gene data show CDR1 as SGHRS and CDR2 as YFSETQ. CDR3 length: 15 residues. With 6 bases removed from V and 0 bases from J, the gap between germline ends came to 13 bases. The same specimen was also included in a second study, on T cells of mothers and their children. This second report adds: From each mother came over 9 million TCR beta CDR3 reads, and from each child came 3 million to 3.5 million.

This clonotype originated in a boy between 10 and 17 years old in good health. The chain combines TRBV5-1 with TRBJ2-1, with a weak D call TRBD2 (6 bases). The sample taken for sequencing was blood. The chain's CDR3 is CASTLGLSSYNEQFF. In DNA, the CDR3 is TGCGCCAGCACGCTGGGACTGAGCTCCTACAATGAGCAGTTCTTC.